Included here is one TCR beta chain sequence, with context. Using immunoSEQ multiplex PCR, the repertoire was profiled, and TCRdb retains in-frame clones only, with some absent. The table has 45,000 or so clones, 73% seen once. Per germline, CDR1 MNHEY and CDR2 SMNVEV (reference sequence). The CDR3 is 16 residues long. The sample originates from a study of radiotherapy plus CTLA-4 blockade in lung cancer. This receptor was taken from a human donor with non-small cell lung cancer who had a complete response to radiotherapy plus ipilimumab. The source material was peripheral blood, sampled from a patient treated with radiotherapy plus ipilimumab. The chain combines TRBV27 with TRBJ2-5; 7 bases fit TRBD1. The end of the DNA fits TRBJ2-7 better, so the J call may be wrong. The CDR3 region has the DNA TGTGCCAGCAGTATACCGGGACAGCCTCGCACCTACGAGCAGTACTTC. Protein product: CASSIPGQPRTYEQYF.